This T cell receptor (beta chain) was obtained from a study of OX40 agonist ivuxolimab in advanced cancers. Whole-study context: Earlier treatment with anti-PD-1, anti-PD-L1 or anti-CTLA-4 was permitted, and 30% to 40% had received some. Study-level results: By week 6 at 0.1 to 3.0 mg/kg, blood CD4+ and CD8+ T cells had expanded clonally. What antigens the expanded peripheral T cells recognized was never established.

On this clone: Its antigen is not known.

This CDR3 has 12 residues. Germline CDR1 is MNHNY and CDR2 is SVGAGI (reference sequence). V dropped 2 bases and J dropped 4 bases, with 5 bases sitting between them. Anyone with autoimmune disease history or systemic immunosuppression was excluded. Assay used: immunoSEQ multiplex PCR; TCRdb lists only in-frame clones, some missing. Of roughly 120,000 clones in the sample, 80% to 90% were seen once. The receptor was isolated from an adult with an advanced solid tumor such as melanoma, head and neck, liver or kidney cancer. The source was CD4+ or CD8+ T cells sorted from blood, collected in a trial of the OX40 agonist ivuxolimab. The rearrangement links TRBV6-6 to TRBJ2-5, with D possibly TRBD2 on 5 matching bases. For the CDR3, the DNA is TGTGCCAGCAGTTACGGAGGAGAGACCCAGTACTTC. This gives the protein CASSYGGETQYF.